This TCR beta chain was documented in a study of blood T cell repertoires in COVID-19. This CDR3 spans 14 amino acids. Germline V gene sequence: CDR1 SGDLS, CDR2 YYNGEE. Trimming left V 3 bases short and J 0 bases short, with 7 bases between. Method: immunoSEQ multiplex PCR; TCRdb's copy keeps in-frame clones and lacks some. The sample carries about 210,000 clones, about 91% recorded once. Input material: peripheral blood. This chain links TRBV9 with TRBJ1-3; no reliable D call. The receptor comes from a woman aged 40 to 49 with acute or convalescent COVID-19. The CDR3 DNA reads as TGTGCCAGCAGCGCACAGTACTCTGGAAACACCATATATTTT. Translated: CASSAQYSGNTIYF. Drawing the rest from reference TRBV9 and TRBJ1-3, the complete variable domain is DSGVTQTPKHLITATGQRVTLRCSPRSGDLSVYWYQQSLDQGLQFLIQYYNGEERAKGNILERFSAQQFPDLHSELNLSSLELGDSALYFCASSAQYSGNTIYFGEGSWLTVV.